These 27 T cell receptor beta chains came from one sample sequenced in a study of shared clonotypes between healthy human individuals. The assay was immunoSEQ multiplex PCR, and TCRdb's table has in-frame clones only and misses some. The sample consists of about 2,200,000 clones, about 92% of them appearing once. Cells designated naive CD8 were CD45RO-negative and were positively selected for CCR7, with terminally differentiated effector memory CD45RA+ cells excluded. What was sequenced was naive CD8+ T cells from PBMCs. The source is a man aged 18 to 29 in good health. Some clones in this sample may be carry-over from other donors' samples.

The V gene is TRBV4-2, the J gene TRBJ1-2, with a tentative D call TRBD1 (6 bases). CDR1 is LGHNA, CDR2 YNFKEQ, per germline. The CDR3 covers 18 residues. V was clipped by 1 base and J by 3 bases, with 21 bases between them. DNA for the CDR3: TGTGCCAGCAGCCAAGGAGATGGGGGGCCAAACTCTTACTATGGCTACACCTTC. Translated, it gives CASSQGDGGPNSYYGYTF.

This chain uses TRBV19 with TRBJ1-4; 7 bases are a match to TRBD1. The CDR3 covers 15 residues. Trimming removed 1 base from V and 4 bases from J; junction bases left unmatched: 3. Germline V gene lookup returns CDR1 LNHDA and CDR2 SQIVND (reference sequence). The CDR3 reads CASSIGDRLNEKLFF. CDR3 nucleotide sequence: TGTGCCAGTAGTATAGGGGACAGACTTAATGAAAAACTGTTTTTT.

This chain joins TRBV28 and TRBJ2-6; possibly TRBD1 for D (6 bases). The CDR3 sequence is 14 residues long. Per germline, CDR1 MDHEN and CDR2 SYDVKM. Trimming left V 8 bases short and J 3 bases short, with 11 bases between. This chain's CDR3 is CASGQTFGANVLTF. Here the CDR3 DNA reads TGTGCCAGCGGACAGACCTTTGGGGCCAACGTCCTGACTTTC. The full variable domain, rest sourced from reference TRBV28 and TRBJ2-6, is DVKVTQSSRYLVKRTGEKVFLECVQDMDHENMFWYRQDPGLGLRLIYFSYDVKMKEKGDIPEGYSVSREKKERFSLILESASTNQTSMYLCASGQTFGANVLTFGAGSRLTVL.

J is TRBJ2-3 and V is TRBV7-9; D unresolved. The CDR3 has 14 amino acids. Trimming left V 1 base short and J 5 bases short, with 10 bases between. Looked up from germline, CDR1 is SEHNR and CDR2 is FQNEAQ (reference sequence). The CDR3 loop reads CASSLVVGVDTQYF. The CDR3 nucleotides read TGTGCCAGCAGCTTAGTGGTGGGTGTAGATACGCAGTATTTT.

The rearrangement joins TRBV5-4 to TRBJ2-7; 12 positions agree with TRBD1. Germline V gives CDR1 SGHNT, CDR2 YYREEE (reference sequence). This CDR3 has 15 amino acids. V lost 5 bases to trimming and J lost 3 bases; unmatched junction nucleotides: 6. The CDR3 spells CASSTGQGAGYEQYF. As DNA, the CDR3 is TGTGCCAGCAGTACGGGACAGGGGGCGGGCTACGAGCAGTACTTC.

CDR3 sequence (DNA): TGTGCCAGCAGTCCCCGTGGGGACGGATTGGCAGATACGCAGTATTTT. Its protein is CASSPRGDGLADTQYF. This rearrangement joins TRBV28 to TRBJ2-3; the D call may be TRBD1 or TRBD2 (5 bases each). V lost 5 bases to trimming and J lost 4 bases, with 19 bases between them. In germline, CDR1 is MDHEN, CDR2 SYDVKM. The CDR3 has 16 amino acids.

The chain couples TRBV15 to TRBJ1-5; D unresolved. The V gene's germline CDR1 is LNHNV and CDR2 YYDKDF (reference sequence). V lost 2 bases to trimming and J lost 6 bases, with 8 bases between them. There are 13 residues in the CDR3. The CDR3 here is CATSRSIGQPQHF. The CDR3 nucleotides read TGTGCCACCAGCAGATCGATTGGTCAGCCCCAGCATTTT.

The chain employs TRBV18 and TRBJ2-7; TRBD2 is a possible D gene (7 bases). This CDR3 spans 15 amino acids. Germline-derived CDR1 and CDR2 are KGHSH and LQKENI. Trimming took off 0 bases at V and 5 bases at J, with 14 bases between the two ends. CDR3: CASSPPPGEGNEQYF. The CDR3 DNA reads TGTGCCAGCTCACCACCGCCAGGGGAGGGAAACGAGCAGTACTTC.

The rearrangement links TRBV19 to TRBJ1-1; no firm D call. CDR3 length: 14 residues. Trimming pared 6 bases from V and 0 bases from J, leaving 11 bases between. The V gene's germline CDR1 is LNHDA and CDR2 SQIVND (reference sequence). Here the CDR3 DNA reads TGTGCCAGTAGCGAGGTCAACATGAACACTGAAGCTTTCTTT. It encodes CASSEVNMNTEAFF.

The chain links TRBV27 to TRBJ2-1; 7 bases map to TRBD1. J was trimmed by 7 bases and V by 8 bases; bases with no gene match: 5. The CDR3 totals 12 residues. Germline V gives CDR1 MNHEY, CDR2 SMNVEV (reference sequence). For the CDR3, the DNA is TGTGCCAGCTCGGACAGGTGGAATGAGCAGTTCTTC. Translated, it gives CASSDRWNEQFF.

This clone was detected only once. The rearrangement uses TRBV7-3 and TRBJ2-1; no reliable D call. V shed 0 bases and J shed 8 bases, with 17 bases lying between them. CDR3 length: 16 residues. Germline CDR1 is SGHTA and CDR2 is FQGTGA. Written as DNA, the CDR3 is TGTGCCAGCAGCTTAACGGCGCGACTCGCGGACGATGAGCAGTTCTTC. Amino acids: CASSLTARLADDEQFF.

V gene TRBV25-1 combines with J gene TRBJ1-1; D is unclear. CDR3 size: 10 residues. Trimming cost V 6 bases and J 5 bases, with 4 bases left between them. The germline CDR1 and CDR2 sequences are MGHDK and SYGVNS. This CDR3 reads CASRGTEAFF. The CDR3 DNA reads as TGTGCCAGCAGGGGGACTGAAGCTTTCTTT.

This chain uses TRBV4-1 with TRBJ2-5; D ambiguous. V gave up 4 bases and J gave up 2 bases, with 11 bases separating them. The CDR3 extends over 14 amino acids. Germline V gene data show CDR1 as MGHRA and CDR2 as YSYEKL. This chain's CDR3 is CASSPRLYQETQYF. The CDR3 nucleotides are TGCGCCAGCAGCCCAAGATTGTATCAAGAGACCCAGTACTTC.

This chain connects TRBV27 to TRBJ2-7, with 11 bases aligning to TRBD1. Germline V gives CDR1 MNHEY, CDR2 SMNVEV (reference sequence). This CDR3 contains 16 residues. The V and J ends lost 6 bases and 4 bases, in that order; junction bases with no gene match: 11. CDR3 nucleotide sequence: TGTGCCAGCAGCCGAGGACCGGGACAGGGGGTATACGAGCAGTACTTC. It yields the protein CASSRGPGQGVYEQYF.

The chain couples TRBV28 to TRBJ2-7; TRBD2 is a possible D gene (6 bases). V lost 1 base and J lost 7, with 17 bases in between. CDR3 length: 15 amino acids. CDR1 is MDHEN and CDR2 is SYDVKM in the germline V gene. This CDR3 is CASSLLDTGLREQYF. The CDR3 nucleotides are TGTGCCAGCAGTTTATTGGACACGGGACTGCGGGAGCAGTACTTC. The full variable domain, with the rest looked up from reference TRBV28 and TRBJ2-7, is DVKVTQSSRYLVKRTGEKVFLECVQDMDHENMFWYRQDPGLGLRLIYFSYDVKMKEKGDIPEGYSVSREKKERFSLILESASTNQTSMYLCASSLLDTGLREQYFGPGTRLTVT.

The chain carries TRBV6-5 and TRBJ2-7; 7 bases map to TRBD1. The CDR3 runs to 14 residues. The germline V gene has CDR1 MNHEY and CDR2 SVGAGI. With V trimmed by 1 base and J by 5 bases, 5 bases remained unmatched. CDR3 DNA sequence: TGTGCCAGCAGTTACTACTCCGACAGGGACGAGCAGTACTTC. This encodes CASSYYSDRDEQYF.

The chain carries TRBV27 and TRBJ2-1; TRBD1 might be the D (6 bases). The CDR3 runs 11 residues. Germline loops: CDR1 MNHEY, CDR2 SMNVEV (reference sequence). Between the trimmed V and J ends, which lost 8 bases and 9 bases, there was a span of 11 bases. CDR3 protein: CASLEGGEQFF. The CDR3 region has the DNA TGTGCCAGCCTAGAAGGGGGTGAGCAGTTCTTC.

V and J are TRBV7-9 and TRBJ2-3; tentatively, D is TRBD1 or TRBD2 (6 bases each). The CDR3 is 17 amino acids. In germline, CDR1 is SEHNR, CDR2 FQNEAQ (reference sequence). The V end was cut by 2 bases, the J end by 2 bases, with 17 bases between. The CDR3 reads CASSLLAGHFNTDTQYF. DNA for the CDR3: TGTGCCAGCAGCTTATTGGCGGGACACTTCAACACAGATACGCAGTATTTT.

The genes are TRBV28 and TRBJ1-1; D is uncertain. Germline loops: CDR1 MDHEN, CDR2 SYDVKM. The ends were cut back, 2 bases at V and 1 base at J, with 14 bases in the middle. The CDR3 sequence is 16 residues long. The CDR3 DNA reads TGTGCCAGCAGTTTAGCGGCCCAAAGCTGGAACACTGAAGCTTTCTTT. This translates into CASSLAAQSWNTEAFF.

The chain uses TRBV4-2 and TRBJ2-3, with D possibly being TRBD2 (5 bases). The CDR3 covers 14 residues. With 4 bases removed from V and 3 bases from J, the gap between germline ends came to 11 bases. Germline-derived CDR1 and CDR2 are LGHNA and YNFKEQ. CDR3 sequence (DNA): TGTGCCAGCAGCCCCCCCGGGGAGACAGATACGCAGTATTTT. Its protein is CASSPPGETDTQYF.

J is TRBJ2-7 and V is TRBV27; 10 nucleotides match TRBD1. There are 14 residues in the CDR3. Germline CDR1 reads MNHEY; CDR2 reads SMNVEV (reference sequence). The V and J ends lost 6 bases and 4 bases, in that order; junction bases with no gene match: 6. The CDR3 loop is CASRWTGGAYEQYF. Written as DNA, the CDR3 is TGTGCCAGCAGATGGACAGGGGGAGCGTACGAGCAGTACTTC.

The V call is TRBV29-1, the J call TRBJ2-3; D remains unclear. The V end lost 6 bases, the J end lost 1 base, and 8 bases lay between the germline ends. The CDR3 runs to 12 residues. CDR1 SQVTM and CDR2 ANQGSEA come from the germline V gene. The CDR3 spells CSVGRGTDTQYF. DNA of the CDR3: TGCAGCGTCGGTCGCGGCACAGATACGCAGTATTTT.

The rearrangement joins TRBV7-8 to TRBJ2-5; 11 bases are a match to TRBD2. CDR3 size: 16 residues. CDR1 is SGHVS, CDR2 FQNEAQ, per germline. After removal of 4 bases from V and 2 bases from J, the junction contained 6 bases not matched to a gene. Here the CDR3 DNA reads TGTGCCAGCAGCTCCGGACTAGCGGGCGCTCAAGAGACCCAGTACTTC. Amino acid sequence: CASSSGLAGAQETQYF. Based on the CDR3 plus reference TRBV7-8 and TRBJ2-5, the full variable domain is GAGVSQSPRYKVAKRGQDVALRCDPISGHVSLFWYQQALGQGPEFLTYFQNEAQLDKSGLPSDRFFAERPEGSVSTLKIQRTQQEDSAVYLCASSSGLAGAQETQYFGPGTRLLVL.

This chain connects TRBV5-1 to TRBJ1-2; D is ambiguous. Germline V gene data show CDR1 as SGHRS and CDR2 as YFSETQ. The CDR3 sequence is 16 residues long. V was clipped by 4 bases and J by 6 bases, with 22 bases between them. The CDR3 coding sequence is TGCGCCAGCAGCATCCACCTATCGGGGTTACAAAATGGCTACACCTTC. Amino acid sequence: CASSIHLSGLQNGYTF.

In DNA form, the CDR3 reads TGTGCCAGCAGTTTCGTGGGGGCAGGAGATACGCAGTATTTT. Amino acid sequence: CASSFVGAGDTQYF. The chain has TRBV27 and TRBJ2-3; D is perhaps TRBD1 (6 bases). This CDR3 has 14 amino acids. In germline, CDR1 is MNHEY, CDR2 SMNVEV (reference sequence). V was clipped by 3 bases and J by 5 bases, with 12 bases between them.

The chain carries TRBV27 and TRBJ2-3, with D possibly TRBD1 on 5 matching bases. Trimming removed 2 bases from V and 5 bases from J, with 11 bases in between. The CDR3 loop spans 14 amino acids. Per the germline V gene, CDR1 is MNHEY and CDR2 is SMNVEV (reference sequence). CDR3 residues: CASSLIGALDTQYF. CDR3 nucleotide sequence: TGTGCCAGCAGTTTAATTGGGGCTCTAGATACGCAGTATTTT.

The CDR3 sequence: CASSPKGTSSNEQFF. The CDR3 DNA follows: TGTGCCAGCTCACCAAAGGGGACTAGCTCAAATGAGCAGTTCTTC. This chain uses TRBV18 with TRBJ2-1; the match to TRBD2 covers 9 bases. J gave up 7 bases and V 2 bases, and 6 bases lay outside the gene matches. The CDR3 length is 15 residues. Looked up from germline, CDR1 is KGHSH and CDR2 is LQKENI. The variable domain in full, with the rest retrieved from reference TRBV18 and TRBJ2-1, is NAGVMQNPRHLVRRRGQEARLRCSPMKGHSHVYWYRQLPEEGLKFMVYLQKENIIDESGMPKERFSAEFPKEGPSILRIQQVVRGDSAAYFCASSPKGTSSNEQFFGPGTRLTVL.